The next 10 T cell receptor beta chains were all read from a single sample in a study of blood T cell repertoires in COVID-19. Sequencing used immunoSEQ multiplex PCR; TCRdb keeps in-frame clones, though not all of them. Among roughly 250,000 clones listed, about 84% were seen once. The source material was PBMCs or T cells enriched from blood (not recorded which). The receptors were gathered from a woman aged 45-60 years who had recovered from COVID-19.

This chain joins TRBV27 and TRBJ1-1; TRBD1 might be the D (5 bases). V was pared by 2 bases and J by 6 bases, with 10 bases between. The length of the CDR3 is 13 residues. Germline-derived CDR1 and CDR2 are MNHEY and SMNVEV (reference sequence). CDR3 in amino acids: CASSLGARAEAFF. DNA for the CDR3: TGTGCCAGCAGTTTAGGGGCCCGGGCTGAAGCTTTCTTT.

The rearrangement links TRBV24-1 to TRBJ2-7; weak D call: TRBD1 (6 bases). Germline CDR1 and CDR2: KGHDR and SFDVKD. There are 15 residues in the CDR3. With 2 bases removed from V and 6 bases from J, the gap between germline ends came to 16 bases. Here the CDR3 reads CATSDSGTWGFEQYF. CDR3 bases: TGTGCCACCAGTGATTCCGGGACATGGGGGTTCGAGCAGTACTTC.

The chain has TRBV19 and TRBJ1-2; D is perhaps TRBD1 (5 bases). From germline, CDR1 is LNHDA and CDR2 SQIVND (reference sequence). V lost 5 bases and J lost 7, with 14 bases in between. CDR3 length equals 13 residues. The CDR3 DNA sequence: TGTGCCAGTAGTCCTAGTGGGGGGGGTGGCTACACCTTC. The encoded protein is CASSPSGGGGYTF.

The gene calls are TRBV19 and TRBJ2-5; TRBD1 matches 7 bases. This CDR3 has 13 residues. V lost 6 bases to trimming and J lost 4 bases; unmatched junction nucleotides: 5. Germline CDR1 and CDR2: LNHDA and SQIVND (reference sequence). The CDR3 DNA follows: TGTGCCAGTAGGGGAGACAGGGCAGAGACCCAGTACTTC. Translating gives CASRGDRAETQYF.

The V gene is TRBV18, the J gene TRBJ1-1; 11 bases match TRBD1. V lost 0 bases and J lost 5; bases outside the gene matches: 2. CDR1 and CDR2 (germline): KGHSH, LQKENI. The length of the CDR3 is 15 residues. CDR3 in amino acids: CASSPPGQGGTEAFF. The CDR3 DNA is TGTGCCAGCTCACCACCGGGACAGGGGGGGACTGAAGCTTTCTTT.

V is TRBV19 and J is TRBJ1-2, with D uncertain. Trimming left V 3 bases short and J 4 bases short, with 15 bases between. This CDR3 spans 15 amino acids. CDR1 is LNHDA, CDR2 SQIVND, per germline (reference sequence). The CDR3 protein is CASSIIGGQLYGYTF. DNA of the CDR3: TGTGCCAGTAGTATTATAGGAGGGCAGCTCTATGGCTACACCTTC.

This clone was observed a single time. V is TRBV27 and J is TRBJ1-1; no clear D. The ends were cut back, 4 bases at V and 5 bases at J, with 5 bases in the middle. CDR3 length: 11 residues. Looked up from germline, CDR1 is MNHEY and CDR2 is SMNVEV (reference sequence). The CDR3 protein is CASSSGTEAFF. CDR3 nucleotide sequence: TGTGCCAGCAGTTCGGGAACTGAAGCTTTCTTT.

The J gene is TRBJ1-1, the V gene TRBV19; 10 positions agree with TRBD1. Germline lookup yields CDR1 LNHDA and CDR2 SQIVND (reference sequence). Unmatched junction bases numbered 11, after V lost 6 bases and J lost 4 bases. This CDR3 is 16 amino acids long. As DNA, the CDR3 is TGTGCCAGTAGATCGACCGGGACAGGGGCAAGCACTGAAGCTTTCTTT. It specifies CASRSTGTGASTEAFF. Full variable domain (remainder filled in from reference TRBV19 and TRBJ1-1): DGGITQSPKYLFRKEGQNVTLSCEQNLNHDAMYWYRQDPGQGLRLIYYSQIVNDFQKGDIAEGYSVSREKKESFPLTVTSAQKNPTAFYLCASRSTGTGASTEAFFGQGTRLTVV.

The chain has TRBV20-1 and TRBJ1-2; the D gene is possibly TRBD1 (5 bases). CDR3 size: 10 residues. Per the germline V gene, CDR1 is DFQATT and CDR2 is SNEGSKA (reference sequence). Trimming removed 6 bases at V and 6 bases at J, with 8 bases between. The CDR3 here is CSALTDGYTF. Written as DNA, the CDR3 is TGCAGTGCGCTGACAGATGGCTACACCTTC.

This clone was seen once. Here the CDR3 DNA reads TGTGCCAGCAGGCACGCCCCCGGGACAGGGGGGTATAGGGCTGAAGCTTTCTTT. This translates into CASRHAPGTGGYRAEAFF. V and J are TRBV28 and TRBJ1-1; 11 bases fit TRBD1. The V gene's germline CDR1 is MDHEN and CDR2 SYDVKM. J lost 6 bases, V lost 6 bases, and 18 bases had no gene match. The CDR3 runs 18 residues.